This TCR beta chain was documented in a study of control samples from healthy donors and cancer patients. Measured with immunoSEQ multiplex PCR; TCRdb has only the in-frame clones, and not every one. The sample carries 100,000 to 150,000 clones, roughly 87% recorded once. There are 15 residues in the CDR3. Trimming cost V 1 base and J 3 bases, with 10 bases left between them. CDR1 and CDR2 (germline): KGHDR, SFDVKD. The TCR originated in a man aged 18 to 30 in good health. The source material was blood. The V and J genes are TRBV24-1 and TRBJ2-3, with a possible D match to TRBD1 (5 bases). The CDR3 nucleotides are TGTGCCACCAGTGATTTTAGACAGATGACAGATACGCAGTATTTT. This sequence encodes CATSDFRQMTDTQYF.